These T cell receptor beta chains were read from a single sample in a study of blood T cell repertoires in COVID-19. Profiled with immunoSEQ multiplex PCR; TCRdb holds only in-frame clones, not every one. Among approximately 200,000 clones listed, roughly nine tenths were seen once. Sequenced: peripheral blood. These receptors all stem from a woman in her forties or fifties with acute or convalescent COVID-19. CDR3s include the opening cysteine and the closing phenylalanine or tryptophan. Each record gives: CDR3 length, D gene, clone size, J gene, V gene, CDR3 DNA, CDR3 protein. D genes are given only for firm matches. Expanded clones are given a class, and other clones once, few, many or no size at all.

>16|.|.|TRBJ2-5|TRBV7-3
TGTGCCAGCAGCTCCCATTCCCGGGGGAACCAAGAGACCCAGTACTTC
CASSSHSRGNQETQYF
>18|TRBD1|.|TRBJ1-5|TRBV24-1
TGTGCCACCAGTGATTCGGGGGGGGGACAGGGTCGGAATCAGCCCCAGCATTTT
CATSDSGGGQGRNQPQHF
>13|.|.|TRBJ2-7|TRBV6-5
TGTGCCAGCAGCCACGGAGGGCCGTCCGAGCAGTACTTC
CASSHGGPSEQYF
>15|TRBD2|once|TRBJ2-7|TRBV6-5
TGTGCCAGCACCACGGGACTAGCGGGAGGGTATGAGCAGTACTTC
CASTTGLAGGYEQYF
>16|TRBD1|.|TRBJ1-1|TRBV7-6
TGTGCCAGCAGCCCTGAGACAGGGGGTATGAACACTGAAGCTTTCTTT
CASSPETGGMNTEAFF
>12|.|.|TRBJ2-5|TRBV7-2
TGTGCCAGCAGTTCTAGGGGAGAGACCCAGTACTTC
CASSSRGETQYF
>13|.|.|TRBJ1-4|TRBV18
TGTGCCAGCTCGGGCAACACTAATGAAAAACTGTTTTTT
CASSGNTNEKLFF
>18|TRBD2|.|TRBJ2-1|TRBV3-1/TRBV3-2
TGTGCCAGCAGCCAAGAGCCCGGCGGGGGAGGGTCCTACAATGAGCAGTTCTTC
CASSQEPGGGGSYNEQFF
>14|TRBD2|.|TRBJ2-7|TRBV27
TGTGCCAGCAGTGGCCTAGCGGGGGGGTACGAGCAGTACTTC
CASSGLAGGYEQYF
>10|.|.|TRBJ2-1|TRBV20-1
TGCAGTGCTAGCGACAATGAGCAGTTCTTC
CSASDNEQFF